Following are 3 T cell receptor beta chains from one sample sequenced in a study of lymphopenia after photon versus proton radiotherapy. Libraries were prepared by immunoSEQ multiplex PCR; TCRdb keeps only in-frame clonotypes and omits some of them. The table includes about 29,000 clones, roughly 86% detected once. Source: peripheral blood, taken from a patient treated with proton-based radiotherapy. Receptor source: a woman aged 55 to 70 with cholangiocarcinoma. Some clones in this sample may be carry-over from other donors' samples.

The chain combines TRBV5-6 with TRBJ2-7, with D possibly matching TRBD1 (6 bases). Trimming removed 1 base from V and 3 bases from J, with 11 bases in between. The germline V gene has CDR1 SGHDT and CDR2 YYEEEE. This CDR3 has 14 amino acids. The CDR3 loop is CASSLSRGLYEQYF. The CDR3 coding sequence is TGTGCCAGCAGCTTGTCCAGGGGTCTCTACGAGCAGTACTTC.

V and J are TRBV27 and TRBJ2-7; D not certain. The CDR3 is 15 residues long. The germline gives CDR1 MNHEY, CDR2 SMNVEV (reference sequence). The germline V and J ends were trimmed by 2 bases and 0 bases, with 11 bases remaining between them. The CDR3 DNA is TGTGCCAGCAGTTTAGGTTTAGGAGTCTCCTACGAGCAGTACTTC. Amino acid sequence: CASSLGLGVSYEQYF.

V gene TRBV18 combines with J gene TRBJ1-4; 9 positions match TRBD1. V lost 5 bases, J lost 0 bases, and 4 bases stayed unmatched. This CDR3 region has 16 residues. The germline gives CDR1 KGHSH, CDR2 LQKENI. CDR3 bases: TGTGCCAGCTCAGGACAGGGGACGGCAACTAATGAAAAACTGTTTTTT. The encoded protein is CASSGQGTATNEKLFF.